This record covers a single T cell receptor beta chain. Its cognate antigen has yet to be identified. Qualities for individual bases were not recorded, and no much larger clone is one base off. Its CDR3 holds 15 amino acids, cysteine through phenylalanine. The CDR3 DNA has 45 bases and is translated from base 1. For this chain, trimming is 3 bases at the V end and 6 bases at the J end, and the number of junction bases without a gene match is 10. CDR1 KGHSH and CDR2 LQKENI were looked up in the germline V gene. This sample is drawn from a study of cytomegalovirus exposure and HLA in healthy donors (dated 2017 in TCRdb). Turning to the overall study: According to an earlier analysis of 587 of the donors, about 179 million T cells yielded 117 million unique TCR beta sequences and around 280 Gb of sequence data. HLA typing covered class I and class II loci at four-digit resolution. Every discovery cohort repertoire had been produced on one sequencing platform. In a later genetic analysis, genome-wide SNP genotypes for about 55% of the roughly 700 donors were used, and that subset was treated as a discovery cohort. About 300 gigabases of sequencing data and about 92 million unique TCR sequences made up an early release that covered some 640 HLA-typed donors. Rather than using new phenotypic data, the later analysis identified candidate immune exposures from TCR beta sequences and from how often those sequences occurred across donors. An earlier analysis of several hundred of the donors applied high-throughput TCR beta sequencing to assess whether each TCR beta V gene segment acted as functional or pseudogenic. The aim of the study was to test whether cataloging public T cell receptors could identify signatures of past pathogen exposure. In addition to the first cohort of around 670 subjects, a separate validation cohort of 120 different subjects was used. On average, around 240,000 unique TCR beta nucleotide sequences were sequenced per donor among about 400 genotyped donors of the cohort, with roughly 18% of those sequences being non-productive. The number of typed donors differed by locus: roughly 629-630 for A, B, C, DRB1 and DQB1; some 500 for DQA1; some 610 for DPA1; and roughly 490 for DPB1. Using immunosequencing, the study profiled T cell repertoires from about 620 subjects and related those repertoires to cytomegalovirus serostatus. A later analysis re-examined previously published TCR beta repertoires from roughly 650 donors and added high-resolution HLA genotyping to investigate patterns of TCR occurrence. The study combined high-throughput TCR immunosequencing, statistical association of individual TCRs with disease status, and machine learning to predict cytomegalovirus infection status. Alongside the repertoire data, information on donor age, sex, ethnicity and CMV serostatus was compiled. A handful of DR-DQ haplotypes were treated as single units for association and clustering because of strong linkage in the cohort. The genetic ancestry cluster associated with self-reported Caucasian donors included over 65% of the 398 genotyped donors.

The cohort comprised some 730 healthy bone marrow donors. At the time of sampling, every cohort member was nominally healthy, though immune exposures that went unrecorded were likely present. The donor was CMV seropositive and belonged to the group of about 290 seropositive cohort members. Each donor provided a peripheral blood sample, and peripheral blood mononuclear cells were used for TCR beta sequencing. The Qiagen DNeasy Blood Extraction Kit was used to extract genomic DNA from the blood cell samples. The receptor library was made with the immunoSEQ multiplex PCR assay. For the multiplex PCR, a mixture combining 60 forward primers for TCR Vbeta segments and 13 reverse primers for TCR Jbeta segments was used. The CDR3 region of rearranged TCR beta genes was amplified from genomic DNA with a multiplex PCR assay. The amplified TCR beta libraries were sequenced on the Illumina HiSeq System as 87-base-pair reads. In the original analysis: A later analysis counted about 80 million unique TCR beta chains across the approximately 700 repertoires, and approximately 11 million of these chains were shared by at least two donors. A nearest-neighbor algorithm error-corrected the raw reads and collapsed the reads into unique sequences, merging closely related sequences to remove PCR and sequencing errors. CDR3 sequences were aligned to IMGT reference sequences to assign V, D and J gene segments. For a sequence to be retained, at least a six-nucleotide match to both a V gene segment and a J gene segment was required. Rearrangements were classified as productive when the CDR3 lacked stop codons and remained in frame with V and J, and all other rearrangements were classified as non-productive. CDR3 was defined according to IMGT convention as the region running from the second conserved V-encoded cysteine to the conserved J-encoded phenylalanine. In an earlier analysis of around 600 of the donors, sequences lacking an unambiguous match to a single V gene segment were excluded. In an earlier analysis of approximately 590 of the donors, a V segment was called functional when productive rearrangements were above 56.7%, and segregating when the standard deviation between donors exceeded 5%. To diagnose cytomegalovirus status from the catalog of TCR beta chain sequences, a statistical classification framework was built. In a later analysis, V and J genes were assigned by comparing TCR nucleotide sequences against IMGT/GENE-DB human TR gene sequences. In a later analysis, CDR3 sequences and most-parsimonious VDJ recombination scenarios were assigned using the TCRdist pipeline. In a later analysis, each TCR beta chain was defined by its CDR3 amino acid sequence together with its V-gene family, and reads without a unique V-gene family were excluded. As a way to deal with suspected cross-contamination and a sequencing artifact, a later analysis dropped 500 to 700 nucleotide sequences that were highly shared and had low generation probability. In a later analysis, a clonal expansion index for each public chain was calculated from normalized within-repertoire ranks of inferred template counts. Generation probabilities in a later analysis came from a VDJ recombination model fitted to out-of-frame rearrangements, and those results were checked against IGoR. In a later analysis, hypergeometric tests were used to score TCR-TCR, TCR-HLA and TCR-CMV co-occurrence, with a repertoire-size bias correction applied to TCR pairs. False discovery rates were estimated in a later analysis by permuting HLA or CMV assignments 20 times. A later analysis grouped co-occurring TCRs with DBSCAN, adding TCRdist sequence similarity when clustering within HLA-allele-positive subsets. Repertoires with fewer than 30,000 or more than 120,000 public chains were left out of co-occurrence clustering, as were about five repertoires with anomalous nucleotide sharing. TCRdb mirrors the immuneACCESS table, restricted to in-frame sequences. Some clones are absent from its copies; in checked studies, under half trace to an unresolved V gene, and the reason for the others is unknown. V, J and clone size derive from that table, while D and trimming were established from the DNA sequence. The sample includes 150,000 to 200,000 clones, with over 70% observed a single time. The ten top clones hold 1% to 1.5% of the sample.

What the work shows at the level of the full study, not this receptor alone: A total of 150 to 200 TCR beta chains were listed by the study as associated with cytomegalovirus. In vitro tests confirmed that three of the cytomegalovirus-associated TCR beta chains recognize cytomegalovirus antigens. While some public TCRs were present in many individuals, most TCR sequences turned up only very rarely across donors. A group of highly shared sequence variants was considered likely to be a technical artifact of the sequencing pipeline. An earlier analysis of around 600 of the donors showed that most TCR beta V segments appeared in productive rearrangements either about 87% or about 30% of the time, which broadly matched IMGT annotations. A later analysis found that TCR association rates varied across HLA loci, with DRB1 alleles showing the most associated TCRs and HLA-C alleles the fewest. According to a later analysis, parvovirus B19, influenza, CMV and Epstein-Barr virus appeared linked to several top co-occurrence clusters. The authors suggested that the approach could potentially be extended to other disease states and immunological phenotypes. Immune exposure information for the cohort was limited to CMV serostatus. When HLA alleles, especially DR and DQ, strongly co-occurred, attributing TCR associations to individual alleles was difficult. Only TCR beta chains were sequenced in this cohort, and the absence of alpha or paired-chain data limited detectable features. Compared with equally common non-associated chains, HLA-associated TCR beta chains in a later analysis were more clonally expanded and had lower generation probabilities. Cytomegalovirus status was reported to be diagnosed by the classifier with high specificity and sensitivity in both the original and validation cohorts. According to a later genetic analysis, donors in an Asian-associated ancestry cluster had fewer N-insertions in productive TCRs than the roughly 670-donor mean. Because counts were too low, some 17 rarely observed V segments, including chromosome 9 orphons, were excluded from the earlier analysis of 587 of the donors. A later analysis found that most CMV-associated TCR beta chains appeared HLA-restricted, with HLA associations seemingly driven largely by CMV exposure. A further reported finding was that TCR beta sequences accurately predicted the HLA-A and HLA-B alleles for most subjects in the first cohort. Correlated functional status among segregating V segments might be attributable to linkage disequilibrium, but an unknown experimental factor could not be ruled out. In a later analysis, over 15,000 TCR beta sequences were associated with specific HLA alleles at a false discovery rate of 0.05. Because some donors lacked HLA typing at each locus, the association tests relied only on the typed subset. The 87-base-pair reads could not distinguish some IMGT-functional V segments, including TRBV6-2 and TRBV6-3, so those segments were excluded. The presence/absence analyses assumed that sequencing depth was roughly uniform across donors, and that assumption may not be true. V-gene and J-gene trimming of TCR beta chains was associated with a missense DCLRE1C variant in a later genetic analysis, and the association was replicated in an independent cohort.

Sequenced: PBMCs. Recombination connected TRBV18 to TRBJ1-2; a stretch of 7 junction bases matches TRBD1. This sequence originates from a man aged 45-65 years in good health and CMV-seropositive. The CDR3 protein sequence reads: CASSPRVDRTHGYTF. The DNA sequence is as follows: TGTGCCAGCTCACCCCGAGTGGACAGGACCCATGGCTACACCTTC.